A selection of T cell receptor beta chains follows, all from one sample in a study of shared clonotypes between healthy human individuals. The repertoire was sequenced with immunoSEQ multiplex PCR; TCRdb's copy has only in-frame clones and lacks some. The sample yields 850,000 to 1,100,000 clones, 60% to 85% seen once. Sequencing input: memory CD4+ T cells from PBMCs. These receptors were taken from a man aged 18 to 35 in good health. Some clones in this sample may be carry-over from other donors' samples. Each CDR3 is given with its conserved first and last residue. Rows give clone size only sometimes, using once, few, many, or a class for an expanded clone.

v_gene	abundance	len	j_gene	CDR3aa
TRBV2	-	13	TRBJ1-2	CASTPQGLRGYTF
TRBV5-6	-	15	TRBJ1-5	CASREGQGKGQPQHF
TRBV7-2	-	17	TRBJ2-2	CASTATSGDLRTGELFF
TRBV5-1	-	14	TRBJ2-1	CASSPASEYNEQFF
TRBV28	-	14	TRBJ2-7	CASRGPLRSYEQYF
TRBV28	-	14	TRBJ2-2	CASRGQANTGELFF
TRBV6-1	-	15	TRBJ2-7	CASSEETSGSYEQYF
TRBV7-9	-	12	TRBJ1-4	CASQGVGEKLFF
TRBV13	-	13	TRBJ2-7	CASSLGTSSEQYF
TRBV7-8	-	14	TRBJ1-1	CASSLLSGSPEAFF
TRBV6-1	-	13	TRBJ2-7	CANSLDRGYEQYF
TRBV6-5	-	14	TRBJ2-1	CASRSAGDDNEQFF
TRBV5-6	-	18	TRBJ2-3	CASSEHRTSEDSTDTQYF
TRBV5-3	-	16	TRBJ1-5	CARSLRSQDSNQPQHF
TRBV28	few	16	TRBJ1-1	CASSFSPTLAGFEAFF
TRBV19	few	17	TRBJ2-5	CASSQRRTGKTKETQYF
TRBV28	-	15	TRBJ2-7	CASRTTGGSTYEQYF
TRBV5-1	-	16	TRBJ2-3	CASSWGLAAGTDTQYF
TRBV28	-	14	TRBJ2-3	CASRRNPSTDTQYF
TRBV28	-	14	TRBJ2-7	CASSWGRSSYEQYF
TRBV29-1	-	16	TRBJ2-1	CSVESTSGRVNNEQFF
TRBV18	-	14	TRBJ2-7	CASSPETGKLEQYF
TRBV10-2	-	13	TRBJ1-2	CASSLTGLDGYTF
TRBV19	-	15	TRBJ2-2	CASSKGLAGAGELFF
TRBV19	-	14	TRBJ1-5	CASSTRQGGQPQHF
TRBV6-1	-	15	TRBJ1-2	CASSEPTGGLYGYTF
TRBV9	-	13	TRBJ1-2	CASSVEGFYGYTF
TRBV5-1	-	13	TRBJ2-1	CANGTASYNEQFF